This paragraph reports one TCR beta chain. The source of the sample is a study of blood T cell repertoires in COVID-19. Turning to the study itself: COVID-19 samples, acute and convalescent, were from the United States, Italy and Spain. T cells, B-cell-depleted T cells, or PBMCs provided the cDNA or gDNA that served as material.

The CDR3 covers 16 residues. The trim removed 0 bases at V and 4 bases at J, leaving 7 bases unmatched. The germline CDR1 and CDR2 sequences are MNHEY and SVGAGI. Libraries were prepared by immunoSEQ multiplex PCR; TCRdb keeps only in-frame clonotypes and omits some of them. This table holds roughly 150,000 clones, 88% found once. What was sequenced was peripheral blood. This receptor was identified in a man aged 50 to 60 who had recovered from COVID-19. The chain carries TRBV6-5 and TRBJ1-1, with 8 bases lining up with TRBD1. This CDR3 is CASSYSMAGGFTEAFF. DNA for the CDR3: TGTGCCAGCAGTTACTCTATGGCAGGGGGCTTCACTGAAGCTTTCTTT.